The source of this T cell receptor (beta chain) is a study of blood T cells in healthy people across ages. Notes on the study in general: A roughly linear age-dependent decrease characterized TCR beta diversity per million T cells.

Through a sample-barcoded 5' primer and a J-beta primer mix, a second PCR was run for about 7 to 12 cycles. TCRdb processed the 5' RACE reads anew with MiXCR; each CDR3 protein has one entry. The sample yields just under 750,000 distinct CDR3 sequences, roughly 20% seen once. Trimming removed 11 bases at V and 0 bases at J, with 14 bases between. CDR3 length equals 14 residues. From germline, CDR1 is ENHRY and CDR2 SYGVKD. To note about this clonotype: Its antigen is not identified.

Specimen: blood. The rearrangement uses TRBV10-3 and TRBJ2-1; D might be TRBD2 (6 bases). The origin of this receptor is a man aged 70-80 years in good health. CDR3 bases: TGTGCCTTAGGGATCGGGGGCTCCTACAATGAGCAGTTCTTC. Amino acids: CALGIGGSYNEQFF.